The present T cell receptor (beta chain) was sequenced within a study of cytomegalovirus exposure and HLA in healthy donors. Whole-study findings and limits: A missense variant in DCLRE1C was later tied to TCR beta V- and J-gene trimming.

The PCR had 60 Vbeta and 13 Jbeta primers. The protocol was immunoSEQ multiplex PCR, while the TCRdb copy is restricted to in-frame clones and leaves out a portion. Of about 130,000 clones in the sample, around 83% were seen once. The V gene's germline CDR1 is MNHNS and CDR2 SASEGT. With 4 bases clipped from V and 2 bases from J, the junction kept 4 bases outside the gene matches. This CDR3 is built from 14 residues. Worth noting for this clone: Its specificity is unknown.

The receptor's source is a girl aged 2-10 years in good health and CMV-seronegative. The rearrangement uses TRBV6-1 and TRBJ1-2, with 7 bases lining up with TRBD1. Material: PBMCs. The DNA of the CDR3 is TGTGCCAGCAGTGGACGAGGGGGCAACTATGGCTACACCTTC. This codes for CASSGRGGNYGYTF.